This TCR beta chain originates from a study of T cell changes during pregnancy in multiple sclerosis. Germline V gives CDR1 PRHDT, CDR2 FYEKMQ (reference sequence). The length of the CDR3 is 12 residues. V dropped 0 bases and J dropped 6 bases, with 6 bases sitting between them. Sequenced by immunoSEQ multiplex PCR; TCRdb stores in-frame clones only, minus some. The sample includes some 130,000 clones, roughly 95% of them seen just once. Sequencing used peripheral blood, obtained after pregnancy. The V and J genes are TRBV13 and TRBJ2-7; D remains unclear. The TCR originated in a female donor with multiple sclerosis, enrolled in a pregnancy study. CDR3 sequence (DNA): TGTGCCAGCAGCTTAGGCCTACGCGAGCAGTACTTC. Translated, it gives CASSLGLREQYF.